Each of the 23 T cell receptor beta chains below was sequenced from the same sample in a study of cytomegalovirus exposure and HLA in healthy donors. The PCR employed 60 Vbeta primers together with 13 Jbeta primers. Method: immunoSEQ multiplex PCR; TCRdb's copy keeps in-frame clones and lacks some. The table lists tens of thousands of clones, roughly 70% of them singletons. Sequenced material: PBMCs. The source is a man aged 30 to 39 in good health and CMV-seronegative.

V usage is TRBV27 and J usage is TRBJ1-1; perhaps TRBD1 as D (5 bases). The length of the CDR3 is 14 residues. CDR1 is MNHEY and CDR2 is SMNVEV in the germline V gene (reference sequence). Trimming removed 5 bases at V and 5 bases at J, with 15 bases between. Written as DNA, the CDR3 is TGTGCCAGCAGTGTTCAGGGTGGGGGGACTGAAGCTTTCTTT. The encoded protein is CASSVQGGGTEAFF.

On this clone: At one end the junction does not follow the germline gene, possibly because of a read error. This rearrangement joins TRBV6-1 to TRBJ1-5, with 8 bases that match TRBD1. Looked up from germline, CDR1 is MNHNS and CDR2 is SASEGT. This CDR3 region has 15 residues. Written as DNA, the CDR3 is TGTGCCAGCAGGGAAGAGGGACAGGTTAATCAGCCCCAGCATTTT. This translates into CASREEGQVNQPQHF.

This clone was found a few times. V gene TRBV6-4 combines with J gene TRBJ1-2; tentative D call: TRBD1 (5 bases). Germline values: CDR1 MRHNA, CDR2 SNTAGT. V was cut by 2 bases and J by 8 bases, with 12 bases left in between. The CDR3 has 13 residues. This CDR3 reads CASSDGGLGGYTF. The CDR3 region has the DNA TGTGCCAGCAGTGACGGGGGGTTGGGCGGCTACACCTTC.

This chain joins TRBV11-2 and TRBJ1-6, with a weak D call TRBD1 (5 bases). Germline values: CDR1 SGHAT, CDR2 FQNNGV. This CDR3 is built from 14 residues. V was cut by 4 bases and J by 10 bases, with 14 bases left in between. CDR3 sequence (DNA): TGTGCCAGCAGCTACGACAGCGGGGGATCACCCCTCCACTTT. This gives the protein CASSYDSGGSPLHF.

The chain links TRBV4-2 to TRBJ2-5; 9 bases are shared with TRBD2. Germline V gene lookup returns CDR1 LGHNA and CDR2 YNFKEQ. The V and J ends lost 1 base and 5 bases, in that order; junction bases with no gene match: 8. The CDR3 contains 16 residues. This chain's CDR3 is CASSQVPGLAPETQYF. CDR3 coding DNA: TGTGCCAGCAGCCAAGTCCCGGGACTAGCTCCCGAGACCCAGTACTTC.

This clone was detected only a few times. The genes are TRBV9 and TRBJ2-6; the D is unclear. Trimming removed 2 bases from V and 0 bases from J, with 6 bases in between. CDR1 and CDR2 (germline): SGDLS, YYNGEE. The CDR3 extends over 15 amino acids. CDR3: CASSVRSSGANVLTF. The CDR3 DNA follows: TGTGCCAGCAGCGTGAGGTCCTCTGGGGCCAACGTCCTGACTTTC.

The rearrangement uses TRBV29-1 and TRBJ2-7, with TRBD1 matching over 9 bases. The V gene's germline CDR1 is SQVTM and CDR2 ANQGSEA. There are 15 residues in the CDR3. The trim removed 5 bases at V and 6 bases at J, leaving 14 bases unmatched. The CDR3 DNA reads TGCAGCGTTCCCCTAGGGGGGACAGGGTTCCGCGAGCAGTACTTC. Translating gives CSVPLGGTGFREQYF.

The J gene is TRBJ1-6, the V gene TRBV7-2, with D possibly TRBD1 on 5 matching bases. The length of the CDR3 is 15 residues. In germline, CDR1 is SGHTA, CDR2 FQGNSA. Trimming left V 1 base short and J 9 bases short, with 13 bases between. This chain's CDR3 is CASSLDSFGGSPLHF. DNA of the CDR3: TGTGCCAGCAGCTTAGATTCGTTCGGGGGTTCACCCCTCCACTTT.

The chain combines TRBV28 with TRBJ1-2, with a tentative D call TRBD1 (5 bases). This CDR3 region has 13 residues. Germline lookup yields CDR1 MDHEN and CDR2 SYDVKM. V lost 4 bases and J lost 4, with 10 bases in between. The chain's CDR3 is CASSWWTFYGYTF. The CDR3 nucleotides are TGTGCCAGCAGTTGGTGGACATTCTATGGCTACACCTTC.

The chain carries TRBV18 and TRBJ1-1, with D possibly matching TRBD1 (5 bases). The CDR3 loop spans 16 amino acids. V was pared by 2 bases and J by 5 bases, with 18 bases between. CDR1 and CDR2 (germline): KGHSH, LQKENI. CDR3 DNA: TGTGCCAGCTCACCAAAGGAGATCAGGGCAGATACTGAAGCTTTCTTT. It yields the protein CASSPKEIRADTEAFF. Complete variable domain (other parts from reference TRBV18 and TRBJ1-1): NAGVMQNPRHLVRRRGQEARLRCSPMKGHSHVYWYRQLPEEGLKFMVYLQKENIIDESGMPKERFSAEFPKEGPSILRIQQVVRGDSAAYFCASSPKEIRADTEAFFGQGTRLTVV.

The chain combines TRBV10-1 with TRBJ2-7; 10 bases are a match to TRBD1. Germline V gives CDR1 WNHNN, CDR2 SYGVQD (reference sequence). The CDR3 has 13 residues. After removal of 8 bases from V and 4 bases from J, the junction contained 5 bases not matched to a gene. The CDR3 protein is CASPRTGGYEQYF. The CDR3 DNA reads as TGCGCCAGCCCCCGGACAGGGGGATACGAGCAGTACTTC.

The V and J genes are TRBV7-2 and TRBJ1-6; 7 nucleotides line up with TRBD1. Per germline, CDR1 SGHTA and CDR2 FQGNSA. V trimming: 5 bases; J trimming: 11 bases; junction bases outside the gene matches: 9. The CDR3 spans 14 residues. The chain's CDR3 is CASSPRQGIAPLHF. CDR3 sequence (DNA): TGTGCCAGCAGCCCCCGACAGGGAATCGCACCCCTCCACTTT.

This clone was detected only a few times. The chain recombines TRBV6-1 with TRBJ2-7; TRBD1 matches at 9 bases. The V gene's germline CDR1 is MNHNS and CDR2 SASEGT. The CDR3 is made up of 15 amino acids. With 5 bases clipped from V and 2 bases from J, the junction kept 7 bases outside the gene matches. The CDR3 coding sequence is TGTGCCAGCAGTAGCCGGACAGGGGAGGCCTACGAGCAGTACTTC. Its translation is CASSSRTGEAYEQYF.

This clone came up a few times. This chain's CDR3 is CASSPRPGQGNYEQYF. The CDR3 DNA is TGTGCCAGCAGTCCGCGTCCGGGACAGGGTAACTACGAGCAGTACTTC. The chain employs TRBV27 and TRBJ2-7; 9 positions match TRBD1. The trim removed 5 bases at V and 3 bases at J, leaving 11 bases unmatched. The germline V gene has CDR1 MNHEY and CDR2 SMNVEV (reference sequence). The CDR3 extends over 16 amino acids.

CDR3 DNA: TGTGCCAGCAGCAGATTTGGGATAACAGGGGGGACCTACGAGCAGTACTTC. Its translation is CASSRFGITGGTYEQYF. V and J are TRBV7-2 and TRBJ2-7; 8 bases line up with TRBD1. V shed 5 bases and J 2 bases; nucleotides not matched to a gene: 14. CDR1 is SGHTA, CDR2 FQGNSA, per germline. CDR3 length: 17 amino acids.

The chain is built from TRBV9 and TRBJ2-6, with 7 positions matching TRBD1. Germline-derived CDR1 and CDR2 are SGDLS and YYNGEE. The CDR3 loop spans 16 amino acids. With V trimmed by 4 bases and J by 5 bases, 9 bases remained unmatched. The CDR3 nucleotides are TGTGCCAGCAGCAAAAGGGACAGTTTAAGGGCCAACGTCCTGACTTTC. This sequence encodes CASSKRDSLRANVLTF. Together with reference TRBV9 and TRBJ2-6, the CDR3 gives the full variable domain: DSGVTQTPKHLITATGQRVTLRCSPRSGDLSVYWYQQSLDQGLQFLIQYYNGEERAKGNILERFSAQQFPDLHSELNLSSLELGDSALYFCASSKRDSLRANVLTFGAGSRLTVL.

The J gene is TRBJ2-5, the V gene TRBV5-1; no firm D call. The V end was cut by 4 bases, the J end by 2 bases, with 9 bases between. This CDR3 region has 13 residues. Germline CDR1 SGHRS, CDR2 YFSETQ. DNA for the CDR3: TGCGCCAGCAGCACCCTGCAGCAAGAGACCCAGTACTTC. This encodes CASSTLQQETQYF. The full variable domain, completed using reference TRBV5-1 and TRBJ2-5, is KAGVTQTPRYLIKTRGQQVTLSCSPISGHRSVSWYQQTPGQGLQFLFEYFSETQRNKGNFPGRFSGRQFSNSRSEMNVSTLELGDSALYLCASSTLQQETQYFGPGTRLLVL.

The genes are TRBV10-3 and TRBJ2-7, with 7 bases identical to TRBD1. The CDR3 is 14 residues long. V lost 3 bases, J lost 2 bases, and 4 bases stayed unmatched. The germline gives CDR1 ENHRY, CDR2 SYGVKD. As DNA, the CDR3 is TGTGCCATCAGTGATTCCGGGACAGCCTACGAGCAGTACTTC. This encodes CAISDSGTAYEQYF.

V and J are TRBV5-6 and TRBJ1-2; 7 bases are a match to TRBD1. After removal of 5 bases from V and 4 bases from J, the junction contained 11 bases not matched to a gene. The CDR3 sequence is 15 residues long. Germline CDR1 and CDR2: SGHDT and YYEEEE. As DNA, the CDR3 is TGTGCCAGCAGGGAGGGGAGGACAGGTCTCTATGGCTACACCTTC. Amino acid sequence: CASREGRTGLYGYTF.

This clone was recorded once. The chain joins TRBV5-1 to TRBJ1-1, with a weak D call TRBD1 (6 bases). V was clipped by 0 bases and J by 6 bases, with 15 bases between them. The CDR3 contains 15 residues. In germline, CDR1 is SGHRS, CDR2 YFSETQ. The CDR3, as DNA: TGCGCCAGCAGCTTGGACGGGACAACAGGCGCTGAAGCTTTCTTT. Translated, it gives CASSLDGTTGAEAFF.

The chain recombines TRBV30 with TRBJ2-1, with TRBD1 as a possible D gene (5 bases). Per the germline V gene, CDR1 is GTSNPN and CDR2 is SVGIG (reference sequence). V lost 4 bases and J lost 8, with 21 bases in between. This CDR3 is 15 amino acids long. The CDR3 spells CAWIPPDTGVDEQFF. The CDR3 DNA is TGTGCCTGGATCCCCCCGGACACGGGTGTGGATGAGCAGTTCTTC.

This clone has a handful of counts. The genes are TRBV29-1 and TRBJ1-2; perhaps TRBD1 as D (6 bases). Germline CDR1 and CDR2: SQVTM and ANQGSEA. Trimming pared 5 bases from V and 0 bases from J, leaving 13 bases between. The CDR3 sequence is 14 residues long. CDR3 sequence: CSVQGNPANYGYTF. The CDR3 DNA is TGCAGCGTTCAGGGGAACCCAGCTAACTATGGCTACACCTTC.

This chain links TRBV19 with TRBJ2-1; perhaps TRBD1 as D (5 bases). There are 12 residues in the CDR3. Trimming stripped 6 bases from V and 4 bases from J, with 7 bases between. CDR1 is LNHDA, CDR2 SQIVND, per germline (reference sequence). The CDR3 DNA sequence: TGTGCCAGTAGGGACACTTACAATGAGCAGTTCTTC. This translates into CASRDTYNEQFF.